There are a few counts of the clone carrying this T cell receptor beta chain. The data were taken from a study of blood T cell repertoires in COVID-19. Study in general: Researchers got acute and convalescent COVID-19 samples from the United States, Italy and Spain. PBMCs, B-cell-depleted T cells, or T cells provided the cDNA or gDNA that made up the material.

In Seattle, patients joined the study during active infection and were tracked longitudinally. Trimming took off 0 bases at V and 8 bases at J, with 8 bases between the two ends. Germline CDR1 reads LGHDT; CDR2 reads YNNKEL (reference sequence). The CDR3 totals 13 residues. Produced via immunoSEQ multiplex PCR; TCRdb's table is partial and in-frame only. The sample has roughly 410,000 clones; about 90% are singletons. This clonotype originated in a woman in her sixties with COVID-19, enrolled during active disease. The genes are TRBV3-1 (or the pseudogene TRBV3-2) and TRBJ2-1; D remains unclear. Sequenced material: peripheral blood. CDR3 DNA sequence: TGTGCCAGCAGCCAAGAAGACAAGCATGAGCAGTTCTTC. Protein: CASSQEDKHEQFF.